The 5 T cell receptor beta chains given below trace back to one sample, sequenced in a study of blood T cell repertoires in COVID-19. TCRdb's table, derived via immunoSEQ multiplex PCR, lists solely in-frame clones and lacks some. The data show some 190,000 clones, roughly 80% seen once. The sample comprised PBMCs or T cells enriched from blood (not recorded which). The receptors derive from a man in his fifties or sixties who had been exposed to COVID-19.

The rearrangement uses TRBV20-1 and TRBJ2-5; maybe TRBD1 (6 bases). CDR3 size: 15 residues. V shed 3 bases and J shed 4 bases, with 18 bases lying between them. Germline V lookup: CDR1 DFQATT, CDR2 SNEGSKA (reference sequence). CDR3 bases: TGCAGTGCTAGTACGCCACAGGGTGCCCGAGAGACCCAGTACTTC. Translating gives CSASTPQGARETQYF.

The CDR3 region is CASSPRGTANLQETQYF. The CDR3 DNA sequence: TGTGCCAGCTCACCACGCGGGACGGCCAACCTACAAGAGACCCAGTACTTC. V usage is TRBV18 and J usage is TRBJ2-5, with D perhaps matching TRBD2 (6 bases). This CDR3 has 17 amino acids. Trimming took off 1 base at V and 2 bases at J, with 17 bases between the two ends. The germline V gene has CDR1 KGHSH and CDR2 LQKENI.

This clone came up many times. The chain has TRBV19 and TRBJ2-3; D not resolved. CDR1 is LNHDA and CDR2 is SQIVND in the germline V gene (reference sequence). CDR3 size: 13 residues. V was trimmed by 5 bases and J by 2 bases, leaving 8 bases between them. The CDR3 DNA reads as TGTGCCAGTAGTTATACAGTCACAGATACGCAGTATTTT. Translated, it gives CASSYTVTDTQYF.

The sample holds one count of this clone. The rearrangement links TRBV5-1 to TRBJ2-1; 10 bases are a match to TRBD2. Germline-derived CDR1 and CDR2 are SGHRS and YFSETQ. The CDR3 is 16 residues long. V shed 4 bases, J shed 4 bases, and the junction held 8 bases outside the gene matches. The CDR3 spells CASSRTSSGSYNEQFF. The CDR3 DNA is TGCGCCAGCAGCCGTACCTCTAGCGGGAGTTACAATGAGCAGTTCTTC.

This rearrangement joins TRBV29-1 to TRBJ2-7, with TRBD1 matching 9 bases. CDR3 length equals 12 residues. Trimming removed 5 bases from V and 3 bases from J; junction bases left unmatched: 2. CDR1 and CDR2 (germline): SQVTM, ANQGSEA. CDR3 amino acids: CSVSTGGYEQYF. The CDR3 DNA follows: TGCAGCGTTTCGACAGGGGGCTACGAGCAGTACTTC.